The 21 T cell receptor beta chains below come from one sample, sequenced in a study of blood T cell repertoires in COVID-19. TCRdb's copy holds only in-frame clones and misses some; the assay was immunoSEQ multiplex PCR. The sample contains around 200,000 clones, roughly 82% of which appear only once. The sequenced material came from PBMCs or T cells enriched from blood (not recorded which). These receptors originate from a middle-aged man with acute COVID-19.

This chain's CDR3 is CASSLQTGNTIYF. The CDR3 DNA follows: TGTGCCAGCAGTTTGCAGACTGGAAACACCATATATTTT. This chain joins TRBV12-3 or TRBV12-4 and TRBJ1-3; the D is unclear. V was pared by 3 bases and J by 2 bases, with 5 bases between. This CDR3 comprises 13 residues.

The rearrangement links TRBV10-3 to TRBJ1-6, with D possibly being TRBD1 (6 bases). This CDR3 contains 14 residues. Germline lookup yields CDR1 ENHRY and CDR2 SYGVKD. V was cut by 2 bases and J by 7 bases, with 9 bases left in between. The CDR3 DNA reads TGTGCCATCAGTGAGGTCCAGGGGAATTCACCCCTCCACTTT. Translation gives CAISEVQGNSPLHF.

The chain joins TRBV29-1 to TRBJ2-7; D perhaps matches TRBD1 (5 bases). V was pared by 0 bases and J by 7 bases, with 13 bases between. The germline V gene has CDR1 SQVTM and CDR2 ANQGSEA. This CDR3 contains 13 residues. This CDR3 is CSVEDWGSQEQYF. CDR3 in DNA: TGCAGCGTTGAAGATTGGGGCAGTCAAGAGCAGTACTTC.

The chain is built from TRBV14 and TRBJ1-3, with no clear D. The V and J ends lost 3 bases and 8 bases respectively, with 17 bases between them. The CDR3 is 15 amino acids. Germline CDR1 and CDR2: SGHDN and FVKESK. The CDR3 region has the DNA TGTGCCAGCAGCCAGCCGGGAGGCCGGTTTGACACCATATATTTT. Its translation is CASSQPGGRFDTIYF.

The chain links TRBV19 to TRBJ2-5; D might be TRBD1 (6 bases). Trimming removed 7 bases from V and 7 bases from J, with 19 bases in between. The CDR3 is 14 amino acids. The germline gives CDR1 LNHDA, CDR2 SQIVND (reference sequence). CDR3: CASTPGVPPWTQYF. The DNA of the CDR3 is TGTGCCAGTACACCAGGGGTTCCACCGTGGACCCAGTACTTC.

This clone has only one observation. The V call is TRBV3-1 (or the pseudogene TRBV3-2), the J call TRBJ1-5; D gene unclear. The CDR3 extends over 16 amino acids. Germline loops: CDR1 LGHDT, CDR2 YNNKEL (reference sequence). The V and J ends lost 0 bases and 2 bases respectively, with 11 bases between them. CDR3 coding DNA: TGTGCCAGCAGCCAAGAAGGGAGTGGAGGCAATCAGCCCCAGCATTTT. It translates to CASSQEGSGGNQPQHF.

The V and J genes are TRBV5-8 and TRBJ1-1; tentatively, D is TRBD1 (5 bases). The CDR3 runs to 16 residues. V lost 0 bases and J lost 0, with 12 bases in between. Germline CDR1 reads SGHTS; CDR2 reads YDEGEE. The CDR3 DNA reads as TGTGCCAGCAGCTTGGGACAGCATCTTATGAACACTGAAGCTTTCTTT. Its translation: CASSLGQHLMNTEAFF.

This clone showed up just once. The chain couples TRBV5-1 to TRBJ1-1; a possible D gene is TRBD1 (5 bases). Trimming took off 8 bases at V and 2 bases at J, with 22 bases between the two ends. Germline values: CDR1 SGHRS, CDR2 YFSETQ. The length of the CDR3 is 16 residues. CDR3 loop: CASVLMAGLSNTEAFF. The CDR3 nucleotides are TGCGCCAGTGTTCTAATGGCGGGACTTTCAAACACTGAAGCTTTCTTT.

The chain couples TRBV9 to TRBJ2-3, with a possible D match to TRBD2 (5 bases). Germline values: CDR1 SGDLS, CDR2 YYNGEE. The CDR3 runs to 16 residues. V lost 5 bases and J lost 2, with 18 bases in between. CDR3 DNA sequence: TGTGCCAGCAGTTCGATAGCGAATCCTATCACAGATACGCAGTATTTT. This codes for CASSSIANPITDTQYF.

The chain is built from TRBV7-2 and TRBJ1-1; D is undetermined. The V end was cut by 5 bases, the J end by 6 bases, with 16 bases between. Per germline, CDR1 SGHTA and CDR2 FQGNSA. This CDR3 has 14 amino acids. The CDR3 loop is CASSTLEWWAEAFF. The DNA for the CDR3 is TGTGCCAGCAGCACCCTAGAATGGTGGGCTGAAGCTTTCTTT.

The chain recombines TRBV30 with TRBJ1-2; 10 bases are a match to TRBD1. In germline, CDR1 is GTSNPN, CDR2 SVGIG (reference sequence). V lost 3 bases, J lost 2 bases, and 3 bases stayed unmatched. The CDR3 spans 14 residues. CDR3 protein: CAWREDRGNYGYTF. The CDR3 DNA is TGTGCCTGGAGGGAGGACAGGGGGAACTATGGCTACACCTTC.

CDR3 protein: CASSPQSRGETQYF. In nucleotides, the CDR3 is TGTGCCAGCAGCCCCCAGAGTAGAGGGGAGACCCAGTACTTC. The gene calls are TRBV9 and TRBJ2-5; D possibly corresponds to TRBD2 (5 bases). The CDR3 totals 14 residues. Germline CDR1 SGDLS, CDR2 YYNGEE. V lost 4 bases and J 5 bases, leaving 15 bases between the germline ends. The variable domain in full, completed from reference TRBV9 and TRBJ2-5, reads DSGVTQTPKHLITATGQRVTLRCSPRSGDLSVYWYQQSLDQGLQFLIQYYNGEERAKGNILERFSAQQFPDLHSELNLSSLELGDSALYFCASSPQSRGETQYFGPGTRLLVL.

The J gene is TRBJ2-4, the V gene TRBV11-2; D not certain. The length of the CDR3 is 11 residues. Trimming stripped 8 bases from V and 8 bases from J, with 10 bases between. CDR1 is SGHAT and CDR2 is FQNNGV in the germline V gene. The CDR3 loop reads CASSQRDIQYF. The CDR3 DNA follows: TGTGCCAGCTCCCAGCGTGACATTCAGTACTTC.

This clone showed up just once. V is TRBV10-3 and J is TRBJ2-7; a possible D gene is TRBD2 (6 bases). Germline values: CDR1 ENHRY, CDR2 SYGVKD. CDR3 length equals 11 residues. Trimming took off 4 bases at V and 5 bases at J, with 6 bases between the two ends. CDR3: CAISAGDEQYF. CDR3 sequence (DNA): TGTGCCATCAGTGCGGGGGACGAGCAGTACTTC.

V usage is TRBV23-1 and J usage is TRBJ2-7; D unclear. TRBV23-1 is sorted into the ORF group, with uncertain function. The length of the CDR3 is 13 residues. The V and J ends lost 4 bases and 2 bases respectively, with 9 bases between them. CDR3 coding DNA: TGCGCCAGCAGTCCCCGTGGCCCCTACGAGCAGTACTTC. This sequence encodes CASSPRGPYEQYF.

This clone was seen a single time. This CDR3 is CASSLRGVGAGGSNTEAFF. Here the CDR3 DNA reads TGTGCCAGCAGTTTACGGGGGGTGGGTGCAGGGGGCAGCAACACTGAAGCTTTCTTT. The chain uses TRBV28 and TRBJ1-1, with 8 bases identical to TRBD1. CDR1 is MDHEN, CDR2 SYDVKM, per germline. J lost 2 bases, V lost 2 bases, and 16 bases had no gene match. CDR3 length equals 19 residues.

This clone has only a few counts. The DNA of the CDR3 is TGTGCCAGCCGGACAGGGCCTGAAGCTTTCTTT. Its translation: CASRTGPEAFF. The chain joins TRBV18 to TRBJ1-1; 8 nucleotides align to TRBD1. Per the germline V gene, CDR1 is KGHSH and CDR2 is LQKENI. The CDR3 is made up of 11 amino acids. Trimming cost V 8 bases and J 6 bases; bases outside gene matches: 2.

The chain uses TRBV5-1 and TRBJ1-2, with 7 bases aligning to TRBD1. CDR1 SGHRS and CDR2 YFSETQ come from the germline V gene. J lost 4 bases, V lost 5 bases, and 17 bases had no gene match. CDR3 size: 17 residues. CDR3 DNA sequence: TGCGCCAGCAGTGAGCAACCACAGGGACAGTCGGCCTATGGCTACACCTTC. This encodes CASSEQPQGQSAYGYTF.

This clone was counted once. The chain is built from TRBV15 and TRBJ2-3; 7 nucleotides agree with TRBD2. V lost 3 bases to trimming and J lost 3 bases; unmatched junction nucleotides: 9. The CDR3 is made up of 16 amino acids. CDR1 is LNHNV and CDR2 is YYDKDF in the germline V gene (reference sequence). DNA for the CDR3: TGTGCCACCAGCAGGGGCAGTGGGGGGGTGACAGATACGCAGTATTTT. Translated, it gives CATSRGSGGVTDTQYF.

The genes are TRBV28 and TRBJ2-3, with a weak D call TRBD2 (5 bases). The ends were cut back, 3 bases at V and 2 bases at J, with 9 bases in the middle. The germline CDR1 and CDR2 sequences are MDHEN and SYDVKM. The CDR3 covers 14 residues. CDR3 coding DNA: TGTGCCAGCAGTTTTGAGGGCTCCACAGATACGCAGTATTTT. It is translated as CASSFEGSTDTQYF. Drawing the rest from reference TRBV28 and TRBJ2-3, the complete variable domain is DVKVTQSSRYLVKRTGEKVFLECVQDMDHENMFWYRQDPGLGLRLIYFSYDVKMKEKGDIPEGYSVSREKKERFSLILESASTNQTSMYLCASSFEGSTDTQYFGPGTRLTVL.

The rearrangement joins TRBV9 to TRBJ2-3, with 8 nucleotides matching TRBD2. The V gene's germline CDR1 is SGDLS and CDR2 YYNGEE. There are 19 residues in the CDR3. Unmatched junction bases numbered 14, after V lost 2 bases and J lost 0 bases. The DNA of the CDR3 is TGTGCCAGCAGCGTCGGGGGAGCGGGAGAGGCTCCTAGCACAGATACGCAGTATTTT. The encoded protein is CASSVGGAGEAPSTDTQYF.